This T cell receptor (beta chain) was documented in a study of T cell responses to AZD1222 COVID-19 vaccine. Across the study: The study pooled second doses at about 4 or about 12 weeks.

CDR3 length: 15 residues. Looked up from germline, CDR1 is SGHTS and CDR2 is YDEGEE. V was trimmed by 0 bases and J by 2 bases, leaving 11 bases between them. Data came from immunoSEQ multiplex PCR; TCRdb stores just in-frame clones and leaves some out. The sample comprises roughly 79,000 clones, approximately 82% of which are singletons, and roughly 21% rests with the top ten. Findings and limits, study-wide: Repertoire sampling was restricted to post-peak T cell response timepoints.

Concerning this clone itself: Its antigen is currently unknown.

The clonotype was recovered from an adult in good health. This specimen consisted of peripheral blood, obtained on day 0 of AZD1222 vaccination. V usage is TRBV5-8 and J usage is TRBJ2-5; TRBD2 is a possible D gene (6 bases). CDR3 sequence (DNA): TGTGCCAGCAGCTTGGAACTAGCAGGACAAGAGACCCAGTACTTC. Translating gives CASSLELAGQETQYF.